The 21 T cell receptor beta chains presented below share a single source sample, sequenced in a study of long-term antiretroviral therapy in people with HIV. This was the immunoSEQ v3.0 assay at survey level. Method: immunoSEQ multiplex PCR; TCRdb's copy keeps in-frame clones and lacks some. Of under 20,000 clones in the sample, 76% are singletons; the top ten hold around an eighth. Sample: unsorted PBMCs, taken 0.5 years before starting antiretroviral therapy. The receptors derive from a woman aged 45-60 years with HIV.

This clone was detected a few times. The DNA for the CDR3 is TGCGCCAGCAGGTTCAGGGGGACTGGAAACACCATATATTTT. Translating it yields CASRFRGTGNTIYF. This chain joins TRBV10-1 and TRBJ1-3; TRBD1 aligns across 7 bases. J gave up 2 bases and V 6 bases, and 4 bases lay outside the gene matches. The CDR3 runs 14 residues. Germline CDR1 is WNHNN and CDR2 is SYGVQD (reference sequence).

The V and J genes are TRBV7-3 and TRBJ2-6; no reliable D call. CDR1 and CDR2 from the germline V gene are SGHTA and FQGTGA. This CDR3 region has 15 residues. V was cut by 5 bases and J by 0 bases, with 8 bases left in between. CDR3 protein: CASSLTSSGANVLTF. In nucleotides, the CDR3 is TGTGCCAGCAGCCTCACCAGCTCTGGGGCCAACGTCCTGACTTTC.

The chain carries TRBV10-3 and TRBJ1-2; TRBD1 matches 7 bases. The V segment lost 7 bases and the J segment 8 bases; nucleotides outside the gene matches: 7. Germline loops: CDR1 ENHRY, CDR2 SYGVKD. The CDR3 sequence is 12 residues long. The chain's CDR3 is CAITRQGEGYTF. The DNA of the CDR3 is TGTGCCATCACGAGACAGGGTGAAGGCTACACCTTC.

The gene calls are TRBV10-3 and TRBJ2-3; 10 positions agree with TRBD2. In germline, CDR1 is ENHRY, CDR2 SYGVKD. The CDR3 is 16 residues long. The J segment lost 1 base and the V segment lost 6 bases, leaving 7 bases of the junction unmatched. In nucleotides, the CDR3 is TGTGCCATCAGGACTAGCGGGTCTCCCGGCACAGATACGCAGTATTTT. Translating gives CAIRTSGSPGTDTQYF.

The V and J genes are TRBV9 and TRBJ2-3, with TRBD1 as a possible D gene (5 bases). CDR1 SGDLS and CDR2 YYNGEE come from the germline V gene. Between the trimmed V and J ends, which lost 0 bases and 5 bases, there was a span of 10 bases. The CDR3 runs to 14 residues. The CDR3 loop is CASSVVGQGDTQYF. CDR3 sequence (DNA): TGTGCCAGCAGCGTAGTGGGGCAGGGAGATACGCAGTATTTT.

This clone appeared once. CDR3 nucleotides: TGTGCCAGCAGCTCCAGCCCTTCTATCACCTACGAGCAGTACGTC. As protein: CASSSSPSITYEQYV. The J gene is TRBJ2-7, the V gene TRBV7-9; D ambiguous. The CDR3 length is 15 residues. CDR1 and CDR2 (germline): SEHNR, FQNEAQ (reference sequence). Trimming removed 4 bases from V and 2 bases from J, with 15 bases in between.

This clone was observed once. V and J are TRBV29-1 and TRBJ2-7; 9 positions match TRBD1. The ends lost 2 bases at V and 2 bases at J; junction bases unmatched: 7. The CDR3 extends over 15 amino acids. Germline-derived CDR1 and CDR2 are SQVTM and ANQGSEA. CDR3 region: CSVETTGTGTYEQYF. CDR3 coding DNA: TGCAGCGTTGAAACTACCGGGACAGGGACCTACGAGCAGTACTTC.

The chain recombines TRBV25-1 with TRBJ2-1, with D perhaps matching TRBD1 (5 bases). The CDR3 has 16 amino acids. Germline CDR1 MGHDK, CDR2 SYGVNS. Deletions cut 2 bases from V and 7 bases from J, with 18 bases between. The CDR3 region is CASSEDQGFGQNEQFF. The CDR3 DNA sequence: TGTGCCAGCAGTGAAGATCAAGGGTTTGGACAAAATGAGCAGTTCTTC.

The rearrangement joins TRBV9 to TRBJ1-1, with a possible D match to TRBD1 (6 bases). The V gene lost 0 bases and the J gene lost 1 base, with 13 bases spanning the gap. This CDR3 is built from 16 residues. In germline, CDR1 is SGDLS, CDR2 YYNGEE. This CDR3 is CASSVEEGQRNTEAFF. The DNA for the CDR3 is TGTGCCAGCAGCGTAGAGGAAGGACAGAGGAACACTGAAGCTTTCTTT.

The chain combines TRBV29-1 with TRBJ1-2; the D is unclear. Germline V gene lookup returns CDR1 SQVTM and CDR2 ANQGSEA. The CDR3 is 13 residues long. V was cut by 4 bases and J by 0 bases, with 9 bases left in between. CDR3 in DNA: TGCAGCGTTGGTCTTGGGACTAACTATGGCTACACCTTC. This codes for CSVGLGTNYGYTF.

This clone was counted a few times. The chain links TRBV15 to TRBJ1-2; D is uncertain. V was cut by 5 bases and J by 4 bases, with 11 bases left in between. The CDR3 contains 13 residues. Germline CDR1 LNHNV, CDR2 YYDKDF (reference sequence). CDR3 sequence: CATSRKGLYGYTF. The CDR3, as DNA: TGTGCCACCAGCCGAAAAGGGCTCTATGGCTACACCTTC.

The J gene is TRBJ1-1, the V gene TRBV28; D gene ambiguous. CDR3 length: 11 residues. Germline assignment: CDR1 MDHEN and CDR2 SYDVKM. Trimming took 7 bases from V and 0 from J, leaving 3 bases between them. The CDR3 region is CASMMNTEAFF. CDR3 nucleotide sequence: TGTGCCAGCATGATGAACACTGAAGCTTTCTTT.

The count of this clone is one. CDR3 in amino acids: CASSSRTGAYEQYF. For the CDR3, the DNA is TGTGCCAGCAGCTCCAGGACAGGAGCCTACGAGCAGTACTTC. The V and J genes are TRBV5-4 and TRBJ2-7; 7 bases match TRBD1. V gave up 3 bases and J gave up 2 bases; unmatched junction bases: 5. Germline CDR1 SGHNT, CDR2 YYREEE (reference sequence). This CDR3 contains 14 residues.

The V call is TRBV5-4, the J call TRBJ1-6; TRBD1 is a possible D gene (6 bases). CDR3 size: 13 residues. Germline CDR1 reads SGHNT; CDR2 reads YYREEE (reference sequence). V lost 3 bases to trimming and J lost 6 bases, with 7 bases between them. This chain's CDR3 is CASSSGANSPLHF. The CDR3 DNA follows: TGTGCCAGCAGCTCGGGGGCTAATTCACCCCTCCACTTT. The complete variable domain, with remaining parts taken from reference TRBV5-4 and TRBJ1-6, reads ETGVTQSPTHLIKTRGQQVTLRCSSQSGHNTVSWYQQALGQGPQFIFQYYREEENGRGNFPPRFSGLQFPNYSSELNVNALELDDSALYLCASSSGANSPLHFGNGTRLTVT.

This clone was detected only a few times. The V and J genes are TRBV6-1 and TRBJ1-3, with 8 positions matching TRBD1. The junction had 1 base not matched to a gene; V was cut back by 7 bases and J by 2 bases. The CDR3 has 13 residues. Germline CDR1 is MNHNS and CDR2 is SASEGT. Here the CDR3 DNA reads TGTGCCAGCAAACAGGGGGCTGGAAACACCATATATTTT. Translating it yields CASKQGAGNTIYF.

CDR3 sequence: CASSLLTNEKLFF. The DNA of the CDR3 is TGCGCCAGCAGTCTCCTAACTAATGAAAAACTGTTTTTT. The chain uses TRBV10-2 and TRBJ1-4; D is unclear. CDR1 and CDR2 from the germline V gene are WSHSY and SAAADI. The CDR3 length is 13 residues. Deletions cut 5 bases from V and 1 base from J, with 5 bases between.

V and J are TRBV7-9 and TRBJ2-1, with D unresolved. The CDR3 is 12 residues long. Trimming left V 1 base short and J 6 bases short, with 4 bases between. The germline V gene encodes CDR1 SEHNR and CDR2 FQNEAQ (reference sequence). The CDR3 region has the DNA TGTGCCAGCAGCTTAGGGGTCAATGAGCAGTTCTTC. The encoded protein is CASSLGVNEQFF.

J is TRBJ2-5 and V is TRBV29-1; perhaps TRBD1 as D (6 bases). This CDR3 is built from 15 residues. Germline V gene data show CDR1 as SQVTM and CDR2 as ANQGSEA. The V end lost 3 bases, the J end lost 1 base, and 15 bases lay between the germline ends. The CDR3 protein is CSVDWGQPSQETQYF. CDR3 nucleotides: TGCAGCGTTGATTGGGGGCAGCCAAGCCAAGAGACCCAGTACTTC.

The chain joins TRBV10-2 to TRBJ1-4; D gene uncertain. The V end was cut by 3 bases, the J end by 2 bases, with 16 bases between. The CDR3 spans 17 residues. Germline CDR1 is WSHSY and CDR2 is SAAADI. CDR3 DNA: TGCGCCAGCAGTGACTCGGGTTTAGGGCTGACTAATGAAAAACTGTTTTTT. This gives the protein CASSDSGLGLTNEKLFF.

This clone is classed as medium-sized. This chain connects TRBV7-2 to TRBJ1-5; no definite D call. The ends were cut back, 1 base at V and 4 bases at J, with 11 bases in the middle. This CDR3 is 15 amino acids long. Germline assignment: CDR1 SGHTA and CDR2 FQGNSA. The CDR3 region has the DNA TGTGCCAGCAGCTTAGGCAGACATCCAAATCAGCCCCAGCATTTT. Its protein is CASSLGRHPNQPQHF.

V gene TRBV11-2 combines with J gene TRBJ1-1, with D uncertain. V was shortened by 1 base and J by 1 base, with 4 bases between the two germline ends. The CDR3 extends over 13 amino acids. Germline-derived CDR1 and CDR2 are SGHAT and FQNNGV. This chain's CDR3 is CASSLGPNTEAFF. The DNA of the CDR3 is TGTGCCAGCAGCTTAGGCCCGAACACTGAAGCTTTCTTT.